This passage covers 20 T cell receptor beta chains from one sample sequenced in a study of vaccination effects on CD4 cells after COVID-19. These receptors' targets are unknown. Antigen-specific CD4+ T cells were first expanded with viral peptide pools by the ViraFEST assay and only then sequenced. Culture lasted around eleven days before CD4+ T cell isolation. Either the BNT162b2 or mRNA-1273 vaccine was given to participants in two doses. Sequenced by immunoSEQ multiplex PCR; TCRdb stores in-frame clones only, minus some. The data hold 75,000 to 100,000 clones, with under 85% observed a single time. This specimen was CD4+ T cells from PBMCs cultured with HCoV-OC43 spike peptides, taken after COVID-19 vaccination. Subset denoted: HCoV-OC43 spike overlapping peptide pool stimulation. The receptors stem from a human donor who received a COVID-19 vaccine.

This clone occurred a few times. The chain uses TRBV6-2 or TRBV6-3 and TRBJ1-3; D may be TRBD1 (6 bases). V gave up 4 bases and J gave up 4 bases, with 11 bases separating them. This CDR3 has 14 amino acids. Germline assignment: CDR1 MNHEY and CDR2 SVGEGT. CDR3 loop: CASSSQGAGNTIYF. The CDR3 DNA is TGTGCCAGCAGTTCACAGGGAGCCGGAAACACCATATATTTT.

This clone showed up just once. V gene TRBV7-3 combines with J gene TRBJ2-7, with D possibly TRBD1 on 5 matching bases. The CDR3 extends over 14 amino acids. Germline lookup yields CDR1 SGHTA and CDR2 FQGTGA. Trimming cost V 5 bases and J 2 bases, with 13 bases left between them. CDR3 residues: CASSGRQLPYEQYV. The CDR3 DNA reads TGTGCCAGCAGCGGCCGACAGTTACCCTACGAGCAGTACGTC.

The chain couples TRBV5-4 to TRBJ1-2, with TRBD1 as a possible D gene (6 bases). Trimming removed 4 bases at V and 3 bases at J, with 19 bases between. Germline lookup yields CDR1 SGHNT and CDR2 YYREEE (reference sequence). The CDR3 sequence is 16 residues long. CDR3 sequence (DNA): TGTGCCAGCAGCCCATTGCCAGGACAGTCAGACTATGGCTACACCTTC. It is translated as CASSPLPGQSDYGYTF.

The rearrangement links TRBV13 to TRBJ1-6; D unresolved. CDR3 length: 13 amino acids. Germline V lookup: CDR1 PRHDT, CDR2 FYEKMQ (reference sequence). V lost 1 base and J 11 bases, leaving 9 bases between the germline ends. The CDR3 coding sequence is TGTGCCAGCAGCTTAGCCGTTGACCCACCCCTCCACTTT. Translated: CASSLAVDPPLHF.

This chain joins TRBV4-1 and TRBJ2-3; D perhaps matches TRBD2 (6 bases). Germline lookup yields CDR1 MGHRA and CDR2 YSYEKL. V was clipped by 1 base and J by 0 bases, with 8 bases between them. This CDR3 has 15 residues. The CDR3 spells CASSQGGTSTDTQYF. The CDR3 nucleotides read TGCGCCAGCAGCCAAGGAGGGACTAGCACAGATACGCAGTATTTT.

This clone was observed a few times. The chain couples TRBV7-3 to TRBJ2-1; the match to TRBD1 covers 9 bases. This CDR3 comprises 15 residues. Germline V gene data show CDR1 as SGHTA and CDR2 as FQGTGA. The trim removed 5 bases at V and 5 bases at J, leaving 7 bases unmatched. DNA for the CDR3: TGTGCCAGCAGCCCGGGACAGGGATGGGACAATGAGCAGTTCTTC. Translated, it gives CASSPGQGWDNEQFF.

The chain recombines TRBV10-3 with TRBJ2-3; 10 nucleotides align to TRBD2. The germline gives CDR1 ENHRY, CDR2 SYGVKD. This CDR3 comprises 15 residues. J lost 1 base, V lost 7 bases, and 5 bases had no gene match. As DNA, the CDR3 is TGTGCCATCACGACGGGGACTAGCGGCACAGATACGCAGTATTTT. Encoded protein: CAITTGTSGTDTQYF.

V gene TRBV6-1 combines with J gene TRBJ2-1, with no clear D. Trimming stripped 0 bases from V and 0 bases from J, with 9 bases between. This CDR3 region has 16 residues. Looked up from germline, CDR1 is MNHNS and CDR2 is SASEGT. CDR3: CASSEAYGSSYNEQFF. The CDR3 coding sequence is TGTGCCAGCAGTGAAGCGTACGGTAGCTCCTACAATGAGCAGTTCTTC.

This clone was seen more than once but under ten times. The rearrangement joins TRBV4-1 to TRBJ1-5, with TRBD1 matching 8 bases. This CDR3 contains 15 residues. Germline V lookup: CDR1 MGHRA, CDR2 YSYEKL. V was pared by 1 base and J by 2 bases, with 1 base of the junction left unmatched. CDR3 sequence reads: CASSQAGQGNQPQHF. The CDR3 region has the DNA TGCGCCAGCAGCCAAGCGGGACAGGGCAATCAGCCCCAGCATTTT.

This chain uses TRBV9 with TRBJ2-5; D not certain. The ends were cut back, 0 bases at V and 4 bases at J, with 16 bases in the middle. The CDR3 is made up of 16 amino acids. Germline CDR1 is SGDLS and CDR2 is YYNGEE. The CDR3 coding sequence is TGTGCCAGCAGCGTAGTGGGTACGTCCCTGGCAGAGACCCAGTACTTC. As protein: CASSVVGTSLAETQYF.

The rearrangement joins TRBV18 to TRBJ1-4; D gene uncertain. The CDR3 has 14 amino acids. V was clipped by 4 bases and J by 4 bases, with 10 bases between them. Germline assignment: CDR1 KGHSH and CDR2 LQKENI. This CDR3 is CASSLGRDNEKLFF. The CDR3 region has the DNA TGTGCCAGCTCACTCGGACGCGATAATGAAAAACTGTTTTTT.

The chain has TRBV6-5 and TRBJ1-6; no reliable D call. The CDR3 is 14 residues long. Trimming removed 0 bases at V and 9 bases at J, with 9 bases between. Per germline, CDR1 MNHEY and CDR2 SVGAGI. DNA for the CDR3: TGTGCCAGCAGTTACTCCCCCCCCGGTTCACCCCTCCACTTT. Encoded protein: CASSYSPPGSPLHF.

This chain connects TRBV3-1 (or the pseudogene TRBV3-2) to TRBJ1-4, with D unresolved. V lost 6 bases and J lost 0, with 8 bases in between. The CDR3 loop spans 14 amino acids. Looked up from germline, CDR1 is LGHDT and CDR2 is YNNKEL (reference sequence). CDR3 bases: TGTGCCAGCAGTCGCGGTGCAACTAATGAAAAACTGTTTTTT. Translating gives CASSRGATNEKLFF.

V gene TRBV24-1 combines with J gene TRBJ2-5; 9 bases map to TRBD2. Looked up from germline, CDR1 is KGHDR and CDR2 is SFDVKD. J gave up 4 bases and V 7 bases, and 12 bases lay outside the gene matches. The CDR3 loop spans 16 amino acids. CDR3 sequence reads: CATSFAGGKGGETQYF. For the CDR3, the DNA is TGTGCCACCAGCTTCGCGGGGGGGAAGGGAGGAGAGACCCAGTACTTC.

The chain recombines TRBV4-3 with TRBJ2-7, with TRBD1 identical over 9 bases. V was clipped by 6 bases and J by 0 bases; unmatched bases: 18. In germline, CDR1 is LGHNA, CDR2 YSLEER. The CDR3 has 19 amino acids. CDR3 sequence: CASREPHTPGQGSSYEQYV. The DNA for the CDR3 is TGCGCCAGCAGGGAGCCCCACACGCCGGGACAGGGAAGCTCCTACGAGCAGTACGTC.

Only one count was recorded for this clone. V is TRBV12-3 or TRBV12-4 and J is TRBJ1-2, with D maybe TRBD1 (5 bases). The CDR3 is 12 residues long. V lost 3 bases and J lost 4, with 6 bases in between. The CDR3 DNA reads as TGTGCCAGCAGTTTGACAGTCTATGGCTACACCTTC. Encoded protein: CASSLTVYGYTF.

The chain employs TRBV4-3 and TRBJ1-4, with 10 bases aligning to TRBD1. The germline CDR1 and CDR2 sequences are LGHNA and YSLEER. J lost 6 bases, V lost 0 bases, and 4 bases had no gene match. The CDR3 has 16 amino acids. CDR3 region: CASSQDRGTGDEKLFF. Here the CDR3 DNA reads TGCGCCAGCAGCCAAGATCGGGGGACAGGGGATGAAAAACTGTTTTTT.

This clone has only a few counts. The V call is TRBV9, the J call TRBJ1-2; maybe TRBD1 (5 bases). Germline CDR1 and CDR2: SGDLS and YYNGEE. V lost 3 bases to trimming and J lost 2 bases, with 20 bases between them. This CDR3 region has 17 residues. The CDR3 reads CASSEGGPGRTNYGYTF. For the CDR3, the DNA is TGTGCCAGCAGCGAGGGAGGTCCGGGACGGACAAACTATGGCTACACCTTC.

This chain connects TRBV24-1 to TRBJ2-5, with 9 bases fitting TRBD1. Looked up from germline, CDR1 is KGHDR and CDR2 is SFDVKD. The CDR3 spans 14 residues. V shed 4 bases and J 10 bases; nucleotides not matched to a gene: 9. The CDR3 loop is CATSENRDRADQYF. Written as DNA, the CDR3 is TGTGCCACCAGTGAGAACCGGGACAGGGCCGACCAGTACTTC.

The chain recombines TRBV11-3 with TRBJ2-1, with 10 bases identical to TRBD2. The ends lost 0 bases at V and 7 bases at J; junction bases unmatched: 3. Germline V gene sequence: CDR1 SGHNT, CDR2 YENEEA. CDR3 length: 15 residues. The CDR3 nucleotides read TGTGCCAGCAGCTTAGAGTCTAGCGGGGGAAATGAGCAGTTCTTC. Translating gives CASSLESSGGNEQFF.